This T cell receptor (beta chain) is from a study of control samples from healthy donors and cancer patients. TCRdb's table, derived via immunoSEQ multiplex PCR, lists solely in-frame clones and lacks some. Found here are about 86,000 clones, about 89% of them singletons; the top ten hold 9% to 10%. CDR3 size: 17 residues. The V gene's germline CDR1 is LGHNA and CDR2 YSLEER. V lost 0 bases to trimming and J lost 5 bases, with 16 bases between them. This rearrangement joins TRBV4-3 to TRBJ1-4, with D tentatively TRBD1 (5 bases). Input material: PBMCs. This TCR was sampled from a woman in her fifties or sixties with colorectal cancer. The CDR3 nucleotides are TGCGCCAGCAGCCAAGATTATGAAGGGGTGGGAAATGAAAAACTGTTTTTT. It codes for CASSQDYEGVGNEKLFF.